The 7 T cell receptor beta chains below come from one sample, sequenced in a study of T cell changes during pregnancy in multiple sclerosis. The repertoire was sequenced with immunoSEQ multiplex PCR; TCRdb's copy has only in-frame clones and lacks some. Counted here are about 98,000 clones, about 90% occurring once; the ten biggest clones make up roughly 2.3%. The starting material was peripheral blood, obtained after pregnancy. All receptors derive from a female donor in good health, enrolled as a control in a pregnancy study.

The CDR3 nucleotides read TGTGCCAGCAGACAGGGTAGCTTAGGCTACACCTTC. Amino acids: CASRQGSLGYTF. V usage is TRBV6-5 and J usage is TRBJ1-2; possible D gene TRBD1, 6 bases. Trimming pared 6 bases from V and 8 bases from J, leaving 13 bases between. Germline V gives CDR1 MNHEY, CDR2 SVGAGI. The CDR3 consists of 12 residues.

The chain carries TRBV28 and TRBJ2-5, with TRBD2 matching over 8 bases. The CDR3 has 15 residues. The V gene end was trimmed by 4 bases and the J gene end by 7 bases; junction bases not matched to a gene: 11. The germline V gene encodes CDR1 MDHEN and CDR2 SYDVKM. The CDR3 DNA is TGTGCCAGCAGTTCACAGCCGGGACTAGGGGTGACCCAGTACTTC. This sequence encodes CASSSQPGLGVTQYF.

The chain is built from TRBV5-1 and TRBJ1-1, with 7 bases lining up with TRBD1. Germline CDR1 reads SGHRS; CDR2 reads YFSETQ. Unmatched junction bases numbered 5, after V lost 0 bases and J lost 0 bases. The CDR3 runs to 16 residues. The CDR3 spells CASSLGSGGLNTEAFF. CDR3 DNA: TGCGCCAGCAGCTTGGGGTCAGGGGGTCTGAACACTGAAGCTTTCTTT.

There are a few counts of this clone. The CDR3 is CASSMSESYGYTF. The CDR3 bases are TGTGCCAGTAGTATGAGTGAGTCTTATGGCTACACCTTC. This sequence joins TRBV19 and TRBJ1-2; D uncertain. Germline CDR1 and CDR2: LNHDA and SQIVND (reference sequence). Trimming cost V 3 bases and J 5 bases, with 10 bases left between them. The CDR3 spans 13 residues.

The CDR3 loop reads CASTPTGGQETQYF. The CDR3 DNA follows: TGCGCCAGCACCCCTACGGGGGGACAAGAGACCCAGTACTTC. The chain links TRBV4-1 to TRBJ2-5; 7 bases are shared with TRBD2. The germline V gene encodes CDR1 MGHRA and CDR2 YSYEKL. The CDR3 runs 14 residues. Trimming removed 7 bases from V and 2 bases from J; junction bases left unmatched: 7.

The chain has TRBV18 and TRBJ2-5, with D perhaps TRBD1 (6 bases). Germline CDR1 and CDR2: KGHSH and LQKENI. Deletions cut 3 bases from V and 3 bases from J, with 17 bases between. The CDR3 consists of 16 residues. This CDR3 is CASSPLRSGTKETQYF. In DNA, the CDR3 is TGTGCCAGCTCACCCCTCCGATCAGGGACAAAAGAGACCCAGTACTTC.

The V gene is TRBV7-6, the J gene TRBJ2-7, with 8 bases aligning to TRBD2. This CDR3 has 14 amino acids. The junction had 5 bases not matched to a gene; V was cut back by 5 bases and J by 2 bases. Germline values: CDR1 SGHVS, CDR2 FNYEAQ. CDR3 sequence reads: CASSLGSGAYEQYF. For the CDR3, the DNA is TGTGCCAGCAGCCTCGGTAGCGGGGCCTACGAGCAGTACTTC.